Presented here are 4 T cell receptor beta chains from one specimen sequenced in a study of shared clonotypes between healthy human individuals. Sequencing used immunoSEQ multiplex PCR; TCRdb keeps in-frame clones, though not all of them. There are about 2.3 million clones in the sample; 93% occur only once, and about 0.39% lies in the top ten. Sequenced sample: naive CD4+ T cells from PBMCs. Subset meaning: CD45RA+ positively selected. All receptors come from a man aged 18 to 30 in good health. Some clones in this sample may be carry-over from other donors' samples.

The V call is TRBV18, the J call TRBJ2-3; TRBD1 matches at 11 bases. There are 16 residues in the CDR3. Germline lookup yields CDR1 KGHSH and CDR2 LQKENI. V lost 3 bases, J lost 4 bases, and 6 bases stayed unmatched. Written as DNA, the CDR3 is TGTGCCAGCTCACCGACCGGGACAGGGGGTTCAGATACGCAGTATTTT. Its translation: CASSPTGTGGSDTQYF. The full variable domain, rest sourced from reference TRBV18 and TRBJ2-3, is NAGVMQNPRHLVRRRGQEARLRCSPMKGHSHVYWYRQLPEEGLKFMVYLQKENIIDESGMPKERFSAEFPKEGPSILRIQQVVRGDSAAYFCASSPTGTGGSDTQYFGPGTRLTVL.

This sequence joins TRBV28 and TRBJ2-7, with TRBD2 identical over 7 bases. The germline V gene encodes CDR1 MDHEN and CDR2 SYDVKM. This CDR3 has 11 amino acids. V shed 11 bases and J 3 bases; nucleotides not matched to a gene: 4. CDR3: CAGGGGYEQYF. The CDR3 DNA reads as TGTGCCGGGGGGGGAGGCTACGAGCAGTACTTC.

This chain links TRBV7-2 with TRBJ2-7; no reliable D call. V was clipped by 8 bases and J by 4 bases, with 12 bases between them. This CDR3 has 12 amino acids. Germline V lookup: CDR1 SGHTA, CDR2 FQGNSA. The CDR3 here is CASRLDGYEQYF. CDR3 DNA: TGTGCCAGCCGGCTGGACGGATACGAGCAGTACTTC.

The CDR3 DNA is TGTGCCAGCAGCCTTGGACAGGGTCTTGAAGGAAACACCATATATTTT. Its protein product is CASSLGQGLEGNTIYF. The chain recombines TRBV9 with TRBJ1-3; 8 positions agree with TRBD1. The CDR3 is made up of 16 amino acids. Trimming at V came to 4 bases and at J to 4 bases, leaving 10 bases not matched to a gene. Per germline, CDR1 SGDLS and CDR2 YYNGEE. Together with reference TRBV9 and TRBJ1-3, the CDR3 gives the full variable domain: DSGVTQTPKHLITATGQRVTLRCSPRSGDLSVYWYQQSLDQGLQFLIQYYNGEERAKGNILERFSAQQFPDLHSELNLSSLELGDSALYFCASSLGQGLEGNTIYFGEGSWLTVV.